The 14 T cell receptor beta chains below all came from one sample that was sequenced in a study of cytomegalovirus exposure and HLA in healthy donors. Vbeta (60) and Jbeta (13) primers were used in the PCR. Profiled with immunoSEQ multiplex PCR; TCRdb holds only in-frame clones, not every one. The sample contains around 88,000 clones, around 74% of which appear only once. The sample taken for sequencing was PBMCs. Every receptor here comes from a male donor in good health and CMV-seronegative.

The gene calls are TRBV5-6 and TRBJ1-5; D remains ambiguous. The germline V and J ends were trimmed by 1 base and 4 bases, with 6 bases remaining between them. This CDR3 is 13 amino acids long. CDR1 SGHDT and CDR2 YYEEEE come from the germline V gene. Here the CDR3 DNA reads TGTGCCAGCAGCTTGAATGAGAATCAGCCCCAGCATTTT. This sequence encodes CASSLNENQPQHF.

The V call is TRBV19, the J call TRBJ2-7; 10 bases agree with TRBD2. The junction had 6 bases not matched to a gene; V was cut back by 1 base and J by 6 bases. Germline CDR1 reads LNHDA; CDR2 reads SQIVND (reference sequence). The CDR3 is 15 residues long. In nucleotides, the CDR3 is TGTGCCAGTAGTATAGCGGGGCTAGCGGGAGCCGAGCAGTACTTC. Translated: CASSIAGLAGAEQYF.

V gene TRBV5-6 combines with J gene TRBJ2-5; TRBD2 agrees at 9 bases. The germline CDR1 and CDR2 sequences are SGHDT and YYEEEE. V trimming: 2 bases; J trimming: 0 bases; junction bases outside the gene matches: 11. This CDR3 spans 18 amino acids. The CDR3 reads CASSLLAGGPPYQETQYF. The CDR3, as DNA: TGTGCCAGCAGCTTACTCGCGGGAGGGCCCCCGTACCAAGAGACCCAGTACTTC.

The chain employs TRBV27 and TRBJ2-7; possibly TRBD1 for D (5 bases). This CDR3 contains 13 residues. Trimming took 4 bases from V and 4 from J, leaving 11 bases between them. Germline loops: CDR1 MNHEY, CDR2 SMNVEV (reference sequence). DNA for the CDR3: TGTGCCAGCAGTTCAACCAGGGATTACGAGCAGTACTTC. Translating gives CASSSTRDYEQYF.

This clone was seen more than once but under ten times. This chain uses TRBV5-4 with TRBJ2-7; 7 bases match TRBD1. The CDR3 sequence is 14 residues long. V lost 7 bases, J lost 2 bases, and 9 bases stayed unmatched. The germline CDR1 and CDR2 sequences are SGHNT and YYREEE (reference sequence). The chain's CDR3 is CASQDQGVTYEQYF. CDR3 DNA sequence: TGTGCCAGCCAGGACCAGGGGGTTACCTACGAGCAGTACTTC. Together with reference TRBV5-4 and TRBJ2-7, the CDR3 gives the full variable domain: ETGVTQSPTHLIKTRGQQVTLRCSSQSGHNTVSWYQQALGQGPQFIFQYYREEENGRGNFPPRFSGLQFPNYSSELNVNALELDDSALYLCASQDQGVTYEQYFGPGTRLTVT.

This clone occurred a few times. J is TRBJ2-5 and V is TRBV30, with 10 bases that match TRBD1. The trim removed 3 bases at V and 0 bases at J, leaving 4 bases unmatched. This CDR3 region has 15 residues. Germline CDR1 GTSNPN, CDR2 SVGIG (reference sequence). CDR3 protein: CAWRLTGGYQETQYF. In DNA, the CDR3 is TGTGCCTGGAGACTGACAGGGGGCTACCAAGAGACCCAGTACTTC. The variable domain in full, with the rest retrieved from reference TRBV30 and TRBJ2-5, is SQTIHQWPATLVQPVGSPLSLECTVEGTSNPNLYWYRQAAGRGLQLLFYSVGIGQISSEVPQNLSASRPQDRQFILSSKKLLLSDSGFYLCAWRLTGGYQETQYFGPGTRLLVL.

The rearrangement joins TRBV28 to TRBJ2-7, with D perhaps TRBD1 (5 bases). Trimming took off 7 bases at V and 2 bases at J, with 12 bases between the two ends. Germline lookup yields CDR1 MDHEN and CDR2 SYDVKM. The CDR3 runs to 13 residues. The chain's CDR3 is CASTLSGTYEQYF. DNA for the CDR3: TGTGCCAGCACCCTATCAGGGACCTACGAGCAGTACTTC.

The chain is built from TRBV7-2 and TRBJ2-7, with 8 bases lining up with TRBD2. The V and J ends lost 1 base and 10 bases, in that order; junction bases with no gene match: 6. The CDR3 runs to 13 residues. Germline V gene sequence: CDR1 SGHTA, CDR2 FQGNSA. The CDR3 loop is CASSLEGGRYQYF. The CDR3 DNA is TGTGCCAGCAGCTTAGAGGGCGGGAGGTATCAGTACTTC. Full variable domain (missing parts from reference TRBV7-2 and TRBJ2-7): GAGVSQSPSNKVTEKGKDVELRCDPISGHTALYWYRQSLGQGLEFLIYFQGNSAPDKSGLPSDRFSAERTGGSVSTLTIQRTQQEDSAVYLCASSLEGGRYQYFGPGTRLTVT.

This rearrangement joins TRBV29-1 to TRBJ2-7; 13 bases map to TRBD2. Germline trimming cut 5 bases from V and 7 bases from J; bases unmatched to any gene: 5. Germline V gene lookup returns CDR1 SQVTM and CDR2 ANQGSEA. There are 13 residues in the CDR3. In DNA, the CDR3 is TGCAGCGTTCGACTAGCGGGAGGAGGGGAGCAGTACTTC. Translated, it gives CSVRLAGGGEQYF.

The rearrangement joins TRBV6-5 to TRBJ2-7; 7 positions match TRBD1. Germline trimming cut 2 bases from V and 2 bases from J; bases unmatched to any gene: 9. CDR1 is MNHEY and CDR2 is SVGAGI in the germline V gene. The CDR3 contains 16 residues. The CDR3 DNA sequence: TGTGCCAGCAGTTACCCAATGACAGGGTCCACCTACGAGCAGTACTTC. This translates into CASSYPMTGSTYEQYF.

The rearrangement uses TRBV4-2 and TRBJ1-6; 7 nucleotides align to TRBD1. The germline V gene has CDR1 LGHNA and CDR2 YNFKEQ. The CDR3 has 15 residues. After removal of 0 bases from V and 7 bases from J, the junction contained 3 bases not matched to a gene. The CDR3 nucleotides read TGTGCCAGCAGCCAAGACCCCAGGGGGAATTCACCCCTCCACTTT. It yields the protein CASSQDPRGNSPLHF.

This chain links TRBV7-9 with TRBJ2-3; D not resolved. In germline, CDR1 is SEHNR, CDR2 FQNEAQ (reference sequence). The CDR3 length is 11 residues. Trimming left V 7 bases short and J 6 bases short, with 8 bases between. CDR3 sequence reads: CASTPVDTQYF. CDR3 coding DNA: TGTGCCAGCACCCCAGTGGATACGCAGTATTTT.

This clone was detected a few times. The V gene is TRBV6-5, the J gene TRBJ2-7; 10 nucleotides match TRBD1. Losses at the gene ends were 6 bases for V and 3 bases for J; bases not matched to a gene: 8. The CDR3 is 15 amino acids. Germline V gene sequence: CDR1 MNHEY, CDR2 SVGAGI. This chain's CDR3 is CASSLIGTGDYEQYF. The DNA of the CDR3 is TGTGCCAGCAGCCTGATCGGGACAGGGGACTACGAGCAGTACTTC.

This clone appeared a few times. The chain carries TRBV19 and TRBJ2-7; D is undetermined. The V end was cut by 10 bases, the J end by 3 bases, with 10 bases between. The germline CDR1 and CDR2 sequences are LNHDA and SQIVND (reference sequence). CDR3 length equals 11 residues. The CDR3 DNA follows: TGTGCCACCTCGAGAGGCTACGAGCAGTACTTC. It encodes CATSRGYEQYF.